This section outlines one T cell receptor beta chain sequence together with its context. The record originates from a study of blood T cell repertoires in COVID-19. The wider study: Whether acute or convalescent, the COVID-19 samples came from the United States, Italy and Spain.

This table comes from immunoSEQ multiplex PCR, and its TCRdb copy is limited to in-frame clones, with some not included. The sample consists of about 200,000 clones, almost 85% of them appearing once. It was during active infection that Seattle patients were enrolled and then longitudinally followed. Trimming cost V 11 bases and J 3 bases, with 16 bases left between them. The CDR3 has 14 residues. Germline loops: CDR1 LNHNV, CDR2 YYDKDF (reference sequence). The chain is built from TRBV15 and TRBJ2-2; D is possibly TRBD1 (6 bases). What was sequenced was peripheral blood. The TCR comes from a woman in her 70s with COVID-19, enrolled during active disease. CDR3 nucleotide sequence: TGTGCCTCCACGACAGGATCCGACACCGGGGAGCTGTTTTTT. As protein: CASTTGSDTGELFF.